Below, 14 T cell receptor beta chains from the same sample are listed, as sequenced in a study of vaccination and CD4 T cells after COVID-19. Researchers used the Oncomine TCR Beta short-read assay to sequence DNA from cultured CD4+ T cells. TCRdb re-called the PCR reads with MiXCR, one entry per CDR3 protein. The sample has tens of thousands of distinct CDR3 sequences, around 49% seen once. Their antigens remain unidentified. Stated treatment: roughly 10-day PBMC culture with coronavirus spike peptide pools or control peptides (ViraFEST assay). The sequenced sample was CD4+ T cells from blood, cultured in vitro. The origin of the receptors is a human donor who had recovered from COVID-19.

The chain employs TRBV6-5 and TRBJ2-7, with TRBD2 identical over 7 bases. Germline CDR1 reads MNHEY; CDR2 reads SVGAGI. This CDR3 comprises 14 residues. J lost 5 bases, V lost 2 bases, and 6 bases had no gene match. CDR3 coding DNA: TGTGCCAGCAGTTACCTCACGCTAGCGGACGAGCAGTACTTC. Protein: CASSYLTLADEQYF.

The chain joins TRBV28 to TRBJ2-7; D is perhaps TRBD1 (6 bases). V lost 7 bases and J 0 bases, leaving 16 bases between the germline ends. Per the germline V gene, CDR1 is MDHEN and CDR2 is SYDVKM. The CDR3 covers 15 residues. This CDR3 reads CASISLGDTSYEQYF. CDR3 nucleotide sequence: TGTGCCAGCATTTCTCTGGGGGACACCTCCTACGAGCAGTACTTC. The variable domain in full, with the rest retrieved from reference TRBV28 and TRBJ2-7, is DVKVTQSSRYLVKRTGEKVFLECVQDMDHENMFWYRQDPGLGLRLIYFSYDVKMKEKGDIPEGYSVSREKKERFSLILESASTNQTSMYLCASISLGDTSYEQYFGPGTRLTVT.

The chain links TRBV11-3 to TRBJ2-3; D gene uncertain. With 0 bases removed from V and 4 bases from J, the gap between germline ends came to 8 bases. CDR1 SGHNT and CDR2 YENEEA come from the germline V gene. This CDR3 is 14 amino acids long. The CDR3 nucleotides are TGTGCCAGCAGCTTAGAGAACTTGGCAGATACGCAGTATTTT. It translates to CASSLENLADTQYF.

This sequence joins TRBV10-3 and TRBJ1-5; 9 bases fit TRBD1. The germline gives CDR1 ENHRY, CDR2 SYGVKD. Trimming removed 4 bases from V and 2 bases from J; junction bases left unmatched: 3. The CDR3 spans 15 residues. CDR3 DNA: TGTGCCATCAGTGGGGGACAGGGAGGCAATCAGCCCCAGCATTTT. This encodes CAISGGQGGNQPQHF.

This clonotype was seen a few times. The V and J genes are TRBV28 and TRBJ2-1; TRBD2 aligns across 12 bases. With 4 bases clipped from V and 6 bases from J, the junction kept 1 base outside the gene matches. Germline CDR1 MDHEN, CDR2 SYDVKM. The CDR3 length is 14 residues. As DNA, the CDR3 is TGTGCCAGCAGTTCACTAGCGGGGGGCAATGAGCAGTTCTTC. As protein: CASSSLAGGNEQFF.

This clonotype was seen a few times. The V and J genes are TRBV19 and TRBJ1-1; D perhaps matches TRBD1 (5 bases). The CDR3 sequence is 14 residues long. Looked up from germline, CDR1 is LNHDA and CDR2 is SQIVND (reference sequence). CDR3 DNA sequence: TGTGCTACCGCGCGGGGGATTATGAACACTGAAGCTTTCTTT. Translation: CATARGIMNTEAFF. The whole variable domain, filled in from reference TRBV19 and TRBJ1-1, reads DGGITQSPKYLFRKEGQNVTLSCEQNLNHDAMYWYRQDPGQGLRLIYYSQIVNDFQKGDIAEGYSVSREKKESFPLTVTSAQKNPTAFYLCATARGIMNTEAFFGQGTRLTVV.

In this sample, this clonotype turned up a few times. This chain uses TRBV20-1 with TRBJ1-5, with 8 bases identical to TRBD1. V shed 6 bases, J shed 5 bases, and the junction held 6 bases outside the gene matches. Germline values: CDR1 DFQATT, CDR2 SNEGSKA (reference sequence). This CDR3 is 13 amino acids long. CDR3 sequence reads: CSAYTGGDQPQHF. DNA of the CDR3: TGCAGTGCCTACACAGGGGGGGATCAGCCCCAGCATTTT.

This chain joins TRBV5-4 and TRBJ1-6; a possible D gene is TRBD1 (6 bases). CDR1 SGHNT and CDR2 YYREEE come from the germline V gene (reference sequence). V lost 2 bases, J lost 8 bases, and 11 bases lay in between. The CDR3 has 14 amino acids. This CDR3 is CASSLQGQYSPLHF. The CDR3, as DNA: TGTGCCAGCAGCTTACAGGGCCAATATTCACCCCTCCACTTT. The complete variable domain, with remaining parts taken from reference TRBV5-4 and TRBJ1-6, reads ETGVTQSPTHLIKTRGQQVTLRCSSQSGHNTVSWYQQALGQGPQFIFQYYREEENGRGNFPPRFSGLQFPNYSSELNVNALELDDSALYLCASSLQGQYSPLHFGNGTRLTVT.

V and J are TRBV4-1 and TRBJ1-2, with a tentative D call TRBD1 (5 bases). Looked up from germline, CDR1 is MGHRA and CDR2 is YSYEKL. The length of the CDR3 is 16 residues. The V gene lost 2 bases and the J gene lost 2 bases, with 15 bases spanning the gap. CDR3 region: CASSQPLGRPNYGYTF. The CDR3 coding sequence is TGCGCCAGCAGCCAACCCCTGGGGCGGCCCAACTATGGCTACACCTTC.

The genes are TRBV6-1 and TRBJ1-2; no reliable D call. Trimming removed 6 bases at V and 5 bases at J, with 4 bases between. CDR1 is MNHNS and CDR2 is SASEGT in the germline V gene. This CDR3 is built from 10 residues. This CDR3 is CASRTYGYTF. DNA of the CDR3: TGTGCCAGCAGAACTTATGGCTACACCTTC.

This clonotype was observed a few times. This chain uses TRBV11-3 with TRBJ1-1, with 9 bases lining up with TRBD1. Germline CDR1 and CDR2: SGHNT and YENEEA. V lost 5 bases and J lost 5; bases outside the gene matches: 9. The CDR3 contains 15 residues. The chain's CDR3 is CASSPGQGTRTEAFF. CDR3 nucleotides: TGTGCCAGCAGCCCCGGACAGGGGACAAGAACTGAAGCTTTCTTT.

The CDR3, as DNA: TGTGCCACGGTGTCTAACGGGCAGTGGAGGAGCTACACCTTC. Translated: CATVSNGQWRSYTF. The chain links TRBV6-1 to TRBJ1-2; D not resolved. The germline gives CDR1 MNHNS, CDR2 SASEGT. The V end was cut by 10 bases, the J end by 9 bases, with 24 bases between. The CDR3 has 14 residues.

This clonotype was counted between two and nine times. V is TRBV11-3 and J is TRBJ2-2, with TRBD2 as a possible D gene (5 bases). Trimming took off 4 bases at V and 2 bases at J, with 14 bases between the two ends. Per germline, CDR1 SGHNT and CDR2 YENEEA. CDR3 length: 16 amino acids. The chain's CDR3 is CASSSSMLVNTGELFF. The CDR3 bases are TGTGCCAGCAGCTCTAGCATGTTGGTCAACACCGGGGAGCTGTTTTTT. Using reference TRBV11-3 and TRBJ2-2 for the parts outside the CDR3, the full variable domain is EAGVVQSPRYKIIEKKQPVAFWCNPISGHNTLYWYLQNLGQGPELLIRYENEEAVDDSQLPKDRFSAERLKGVDSTLKIQPAELGDSAVYLCASSSSMLVNTGELFFGEGSRLTVL.

This chain connects TRBV29-1 to TRBJ1-2; 7 bases are a match to TRBD1. Germline loops: CDR1 SQVTM, CDR2 ANQGSEA. The CDR3 consists of 13 residues. With V trimmed by 7 bases and J by 5 bases, 10 bases remained unmatched. This CDR3 reads CSAVTGIGYGYTF. The DNA of the CDR3 is TGCAGCGCCGTGACAGGGATAGGTTATGGCTACACCTTC.